This is a list of T cell receptor beta chains from one sample in a study of response to subunit inactivated influenza vaccine. TCRdb reanalysed the RT-PCR reads using MiXCR and keeps one entry per CDR3 protein. The table shows about 580,000 distinct CDR3 sequences, with about 15% occurring only once. Sequencing was performed on PBMCs from blood, taken approximately 12 days after vaccination. Every receptor here comes from a man aged 50 or older who received an inactivated influenza vaccine. The CDR3 runs from the conserved cysteine through the conserved F or W. D genes are given only for firm matches. Clone size is stated in some rows and not others, as once, few, many or a class when expanded.

clone_size	v_call	j_call	d_call	cdr3_nt	cdr3_aa
few	TRBV9	TRBJ2-1	.	TGTGCCAGCAGCGTACGCCCCTACAATGAGCAGTTCTTC	CASSVRPYNEQFF
.	TRBV7-9	TRBJ2-4	TRBD2	TGTGCCAGCAGTTTCATCGCTAGCGGGGGGAACAAAAACATTCAGTACTTC	CASSFIASGGNKNIQYF
few	TRBV20-1	TRBJ2-3	TRBD1	TGCAGTGCTAGTGAGGGGACAGGCGCCACAGATACGCAGTATTTT	CSASEGTGATDTQYF
.	TRBV5-1	TRBJ2-3	.	TGCGCCAGCAGGGATAGAGTAAGCACAGATACGCAGTATTTT	CASRDRVSTDTQYF
.	TRBV20-1	TRBJ1-4	.	TGCAGTGGCGTATGGGTTGATGGTGAAAAACTGTTTTTT	CSGVWVDGEKLFF
many	TRBV6-2/TRBV6-3	TRBJ2-2	TRBD2	TGTGCCAGCAGTTACGGTCTGTCTAGCGGGAGAAATACCGGGGAGCTGTTTTTT	CASSYGLSSGRNTGELFF
.	TRBV10-3	TRBJ2-7	.	TGTGCCATCAGAATGACGACAGGCTCCTACGAGCAGTACTTC	CAIRMTTGSYEQYF
.	TRBV20-1	TRBJ2-1	TRBD2	TGCAGTGCTAGATCCAGCGGGAGGGCCTATGAGCAGTTCTTC	CSARSSGRAYEQFF
few	TRBV12-3/TRBV12-4	TRBJ2-3	.	TGTGCCAGCAGTTCCCGACTAGGGGGAGCTGATACGCAGTATTTT	CASSSRLGGADTQYF
.	TRBV4-3	TRBJ2-3	TRBD1	TGCGCCAGCAGCCGAGAACAGGGGGCGTTTGCGCAGTATTTT	CASSREQGAFAQYF
.	TRBV5-1	TRBJ1-4	.	TGCGCCAGCAGCTTGGACAGCGGATTTGAAAAACTGTTTTTT	CASSLDSGFEKLFF
many	TRBV5-6	TRBJ2-5	.	TGTGCCAGCAGCTTTTGGACCATACAAGAGACCCAGTACTTC	CASSFWTIQETQYF
.	TRBV20-1	TRBJ2-5	.	TGCAGTGCAAAACCTCGGGAGACCCAGTACTTC	CSAKPRETQYF
.	TRBV11-2	TRBJ2-1	TRBD2	TGTGCCAGCACCAAAAGTGGGACTAGCGGCTACAATGAGCAGTTCTTC	CASTKSGTSGYNEQFF
.	TRBV19	TRBJ1-1	.	TGTGCCAGTAGCCCCCGCATGACTCTTCGGCTCCCTGAAGCTTTCTTT	CASSPRMTLRLPEAFF
.	TRBV10-3	TRBJ2-1	TRBD1	TGTGCCATTTCAGGGGGCTCCTACAATGAGCAGTTCTTC	CAISGGSYNEQFF
few	TRBV7-2	TRBJ2-5	.	TGTGCCAGCAGCTTACACGCTAGGGAGACCCAGTACTTC	CASSLHARETQYF
.	TRBV20-1	TRBJ1-5	.	TGCAGTGCTAGAGCATGGAAGAGCAATCAGCCCCAGCATTTT	CSARAWKSNQPQHF
few	TRBV9	TRBJ1-4	TRBD1	TGTGCCAGCAGCGTAGGCCCCCTCCGGGACAGTAATGAAAAACTGTTTTTT	CASSVGPLRDSNEKLFF
many	TRBV12-3/TRBV12-4	TRBJ2-7	.	TGTGCCAGCAGTGTATTGCCCTTCGAGCAGTACTTC	CASSVLPFEQYF
.	TRBV7-2	TRBJ2-1	TRBD2	TGTGCCAGCAGTCGGGGACTAGCCTACAATGAGCAGTTCTTC	CASSRGLAYNEQFF
once	TRBV24-1	TRBJ2-5	.	TGTGCCACCAGTGGCCGGGACGGGGGATTCCAAGAGACCCAGTACTTC	CATSGRDGGFQETQYF
.	TRBV18	TRBJ2-1	.	TGTGCCAGCTCACCCTCCAGATACAATGAGCAGTTCTTC	CASSPSRYNEQFF
.	TRBV20-1	TRBJ2-3	.	TGCAGTGCTACATCCGTAGGGTACAACACAGATACGCAGTATTTT	CSATSVGYNTDTQYF
.	TRBV28	TRBJ2-6	TRBD1	TGTGCCAGCACCACAGGGGGTTCGGGGGCCAACGTCCTGACTTTC	CASTTGGSGANVLTF
many	TRBV12-3/TRBV12-4	TRBJ2-7	.	TGTGCCAGCAGCCGCGGGGGCGGGTACGAGCAGTACTTC	CASSRGGGYEQYF
.	TRBV7-2	TRBJ2-1	TRBD1	TGTGCCAGCCGGGGACAGGCCTCCTACAATGAGCAGTTCTTC	CASRGQASYNEQFF
few	TRBV28	TRBJ1-2	.	TGTGCCAGCAGTCTGTACAGGGTTAAATGGGATGGCTACACCTTC	CASSLYRVKWDGYTF
.	TRBV2	TRBJ2-7	TRBD2	TGTGCCAGCAAGGCTAGCGGGAGCTACGAGCAGTACTTC	CASKASGSYEQYF
few	TRBV7-2	TRBJ1-5	.	TGTGCCAGCAGCTTATCTGCGATACGGGGGCAGCCCCAGCATTTT	CASSLSAIRGQPQHF
.	TRBV21-1	TRBJ2-1	.	TGTGCCAGCAGCATAGTTGGACTAGCGGGCCCTTCCTACAATGAGCAGTTCTTC	CASSIVGLAGPSYNEQFF
few	TRBV5-1	TRBJ1-1	TRBD1	TGCGCCAGCAGCGAGTTACAGGGGGCGCCCGCTGAAGCTTTCTTT	CASSELQGAPAEAFF